This T cell receptor beta chain was sequenced for a study of blood T cells in healthy people across ages. Using a J-beta primer mix together with a sample-barcoded 5' primer, a second PCR was run for 7 to 11 cycles. A template-switch adaptor containing 12 random nucleotides labeled each cDNA molecule. TCRdb independently ran MiXCR on the 5' RACE reads; one entry per CDR3 protein. This sample yields 650,000 to 800,000 distinct CDR3 sequences, of which roughly half are seen a single time; roughly 13% belongs to the top ten. The CDR3 sequence is 16 residues long. J lost 4 bases, V lost 3 bases, and 9 bases had no gene match. In germline, CDR1 is MDHEN, CDR2 SYDVKM.

Sequenced material: blood. The chain recombines TRBV28 with TRBJ1-5; 7 bases fit TRBD1. The receptor's source is a woman older than 75 in good health. CDR3 region: CASSFTGANGNQPQHF. As DNA, the CDR3 is TGTGCCAGCAGTTTTACAGGGGCTAATGGGAATCAGCCCCAGCATTTT. Supplemented by reference TRBV28 and TRBJ1-5, the full variable domain reads DVKVTQSSRYLVKRTGEKVFLECVQDMDHENMFWYRQDPGLGLRLIYFSYDVKMKEKGDIPEGYSVSREKKERFSLILESASTNQTSMYLCASSFTGANGNQPQHFGDGTRLSIL.